This entry is about one T cell receptor beta chain. Under the authors' procedure: Amplification of reference gene primers provided the estimated nucleated cell counts. Libraries were prepared by immunoSEQ multiplex PCR; TCRdb keeps only in-frame clonotypes and omits some of them. V, J and clone size derive from that table, while D and trimming were established from the DNA sequence. The sample carries about 200,000 clones, around 85% recorded once. The CDR3 totals 11 residues. From germline, CDR1 is SGHTS and CDR2 YDEGEE. Trimming at V came to 4 bases and at J to 7 bases, leaving 2 bases not matched to a gene. This sample stems from a study of blood T cell repertoires in COVID-19. Study context: Samples taken during acute and convalescent COVID-19 were collected in the United States, Italy and Spain. PBMCs, B-cell-depleted T cells, or T cells were the source of the cDNA or gDNA that made up the material.

The rearrangement joins TRBV5-8 to TRBJ2-7, with TRBD2 identical over 7 bases. The TCR comes from a human donor with active or convalescent COVID-19. The donor label of this sample is uncertain. What was sequenced was peripheral blood. CDR3 nucleotides: TGTGCCAGCAGCCCCGGGGGGGAGCAGTACTTC. Protein sequence: CASSPGGEQYF.